The sequence of this TCR beta chain was determined in a study of cytomegalovirus exposure and HLA in healthy donors. Findings and limits, study-wide: A later analysis linked a missense DCLRE1C variant to TCR beta V- and J-gene trimming. Both high specificity and high sensitivity reportedly marked the classifier's diagnosis of cytomegalovirus status. A later analysis associated approximately 17,000 TCR beta sequences with HLA alleles at a 0.05 false discovery rate. A few chains linked to CMV were shown in vitro to be specific for CMV antigens.

With regard to this clone: Its matching antigen is unknown.

Use of 60 Vbeta and 13 Jbeta primers characterized the PCR. TCRdb's copy holds only in-frame clones and misses some; the assay was immunoSEQ multiplex PCR. The table lists more than 85,000 clones, roughly 69% of them singletons, with roughly 6.8% in the top ten. With 6 bases clipped from V and 3 bases from J, the junction kept 10 bases outside the gene matches. Germline V gene data show CDR1 as MGHRA and CDR2 as YSYEKL. The CDR3 extends over 16 amino acids. The chain employs TRBV4-1 and TRBJ2-7; TRBD1 matches at 11 bases. Specimen: PBMCs. The source is a woman aged 30 to 39 in good health and CMV-seronegative. The CDR3 spells CASSRGTGTGGYEQYF. The DNA for the CDR3 is TGCGCCAGCAGTCGAGGAACCGGGACAGGGGGCTACGAGCAGTACTTC.